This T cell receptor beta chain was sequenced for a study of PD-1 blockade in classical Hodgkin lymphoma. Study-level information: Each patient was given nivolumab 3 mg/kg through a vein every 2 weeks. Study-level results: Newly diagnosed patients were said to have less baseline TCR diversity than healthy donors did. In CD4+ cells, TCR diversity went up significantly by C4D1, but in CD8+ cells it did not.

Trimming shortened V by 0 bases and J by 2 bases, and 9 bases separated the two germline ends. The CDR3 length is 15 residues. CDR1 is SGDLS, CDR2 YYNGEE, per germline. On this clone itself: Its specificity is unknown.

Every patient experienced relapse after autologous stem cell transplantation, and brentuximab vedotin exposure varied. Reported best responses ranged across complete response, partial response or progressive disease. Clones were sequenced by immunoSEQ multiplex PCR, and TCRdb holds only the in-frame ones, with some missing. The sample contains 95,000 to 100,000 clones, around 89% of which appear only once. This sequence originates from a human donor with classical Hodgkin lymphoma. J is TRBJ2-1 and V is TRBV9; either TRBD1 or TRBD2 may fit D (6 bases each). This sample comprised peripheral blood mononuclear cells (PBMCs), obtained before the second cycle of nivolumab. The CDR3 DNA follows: TGTGCCAGCAGCGTAGGGGGGGCCGCCTACAATGAGCAGTTCTTC. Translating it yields CASSVGGAAYNEQFF.